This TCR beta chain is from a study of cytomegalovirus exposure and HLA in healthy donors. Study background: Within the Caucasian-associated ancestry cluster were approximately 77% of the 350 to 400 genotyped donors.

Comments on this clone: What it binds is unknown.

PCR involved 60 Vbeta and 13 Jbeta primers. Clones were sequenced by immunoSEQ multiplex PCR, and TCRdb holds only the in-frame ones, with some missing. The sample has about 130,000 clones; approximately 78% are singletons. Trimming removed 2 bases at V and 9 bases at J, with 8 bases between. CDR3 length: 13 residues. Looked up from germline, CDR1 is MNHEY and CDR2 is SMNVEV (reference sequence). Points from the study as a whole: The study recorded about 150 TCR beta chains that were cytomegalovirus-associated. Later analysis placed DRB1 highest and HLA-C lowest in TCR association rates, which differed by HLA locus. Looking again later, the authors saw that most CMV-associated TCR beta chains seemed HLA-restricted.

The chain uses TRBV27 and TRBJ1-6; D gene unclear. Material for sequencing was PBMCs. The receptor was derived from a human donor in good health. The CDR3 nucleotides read TGTGCCAGCAGTTTACCGGGAGGTTCACCCCTCCACTTT. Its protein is CASSLPGGSPLHF.